This T cell receptor (beta chain) is from a study of cytomegalovirus exposure and HLA in healthy donors. Study findings and constraints: Specific recognition of CMV antigens was confirmed in vitro for a few chains (all CMV-associated). With later analysis, a missense DCLRE1C variant became linked to TCR beta V- and J-gene trimming. Later work found that TCR association rates differed between HLA loci; DRB1 had the most and HLA-C the fewest.

As regards this clone: Its antigen is unknown.

PCR was performed using 60 Vbeta and 13 Jbeta primers. Here immunoSEQ multiplex PCR was the method, and the copy in TCRdb shows in-frame clones only, minus some. Here the sample spans about 63,000 clones, under 85% being singletons. J gave up 0 bases and V 1 base, and 18 bases lay outside the gene matches. CDR3 length: 20 residues. CDR1 and CDR2 (germline): GTSNPN, SVGIG (reference sequence). The sequenced sample was PBMCs. This receptor was identified in a woman aged 25-40 years in good health and CMV-seronegative. The rearrangement joins TRBV30 to TRBJ1-2, with TRBD1 matching over 9 bases. The DNA for the CDR3 is TGTGCCTGGAGTGCCGGGACAGGGCGAGTAACGGGAAGCTCTAACTATGGCTACACCTTC. Translation: CAWSAGTGRVTGSSNYGYTF.